This passage covers 20 T cell receptor beta chains from one sample sequenced in a study of cytomegalovirus exposure and HLA in healthy donors. The PCR used 60 Vbeta and 13 Jbeta primers. The table came from immunoSEQ multiplex PCR; TCRdb's copy has only in-frame clones and leaves some out. The table shows 100,000 to 150,000 clones, with about 11% occurring only once. The sequencing input was PBMCs. The receptors were gathered from a woman under 30 in good health and CMV-seropositive.

The V call is TRBV7-3, the J call TRBJ2-1, with D possibly TRBD2 on 6 matching bases. There are 13 residues in the CDR3. V was pared by 6 bases and J by 6 bases, with 12 bases between. The V gene's germline CDR1 is SGHTA and CDR2 FQGTGA. The CDR3 nucleotides are TGTGCCAGCAGACAGACTAGTTCCAATGAGCAGTTCTTC. Its protein is CASRQTSSNEQFF.

The chain carries TRBV9 and TRBJ1-2; TRBD1 matches 12 bases. CDR3 size: 15 residues. CDR1 and CDR2 (germline): SGDLS, YYNGEE. The J segment lost 5 bases and the V segment lost 4 bases, leaving 6 bases of the junction unmatched. CDR3 coding DNA: TGTGCCAGCAGCCCAGGGACAGGGGGCCTTTATGGCTACACCTTC. This sequence encodes CASSPGTGGLYGYTF.

The chain links TRBV5-1 to TRBJ2-3, with 8 bases aligning to TRBD2. The V segment lost 5 bases and the J segment 4 bases; nucleotides outside the gene matches: 6. The CDR3 is made up of 14 amino acids. Germline loops: CDR1 SGHRS, CDR2 YFSETQ. The CDR3 DNA reads TGCGCCAGCAGGATAGCGGGACGCGCAGATACGCAGTATTTT. This gives the protein CASRIAGRADTQYF.

This clone was observed a few times. The chain uses TRBV7-9 and TRBJ2-1, with a possible D match to TRBD2 (6 bases). CDR3 size: 11 residues. The ends were cut back, 5 bases at V and 11 bases at J, with 10 bases in the middle. Germline CDR1 is SEHNR and CDR2 is FQNEAQ (reference sequence). DNA of the CDR3: TGTGCCAGCAGCCTTAGCGGTAAGCAGTTCTTC. Encoded protein: CASSLSGKQFF. Together with reference TRBV7-9 and TRBJ2-1, the CDR3 gives the full variable domain: DTGVSQNPRHKITKRGQNVTFRCDPISEHNRLYWYRQTLGQGPEFLTYFQNEAQLEKSRLLSDRFSAERPKGSFSTLEIQRTEQGDSAMYLCASSLSGKQFFGPGTRLTVL.

The chain carries TRBV4-1 and TRBJ2-5; D might be TRBD2 (5 bases). V gave up 2 bases and J gave up 11 bases, with 18 bases separating them. The CDR3 covers 14 residues. In germline, CDR1 is MGHRA, CDR2 YSYEKL. CDR3 amino acids: CASSQRYLGGEQYF. In DNA form, the CDR3 reads TGCGCCAGCAGCCAACGGTATCTGGGTGGGGAGCAGTACTTC.

A few counts support this clone. The rearrangement uses TRBV6-4 and TRBJ2-3; tentatively, D is TRBD2 (5 bases). The CDR3 runs to 14 residues. Germline V gene sequence: CDR1 MRHNA, CDR2 SNTAGT. Deletions cut 2 bases from V and 11 bases from J, with 17 bases between. The chain's CDR3 is CASSDGDSVGGQYF. CDR3 DNA sequence: TGTGCCAGCAGTGACGGAGATTCCGTTGGAGGGCAGTATTTT.

This clone was detected only a few times. The chain carries TRBV2 and TRBJ1-1; D may be TRBD1 (6 bases). Trimming took 7 bases from V and 0 from J, leaving 15 bases between them. CDR1 is SNHLY, CDR2 FYNNEI, per germline. The CDR3 sequence is 15 residues long. The CDR3 protein is CASTRLTGLNTEAFF. The DNA for the CDR3 is TGTGCCAGCACTCGACTGACAGGACTGAACACTGAAGCTTTCTTT.

This clone was seen only a few times. The chain has TRBV4-1 and TRBJ1-1, with 9 bases lining up with TRBD1. CDR1 MGHRA and CDR2 YSYEKL come from the germline V gene. There are 13 residues in the CDR3. V dropped 4 bases and J dropped 7; count of bases not matched to a gene: 4. The CDR3 DNA reads as TGCGCCAGCAGCCCTCGACAGGGGGTTGAAGCTTTCTTT. Protein sequence: CASSPRQGVEAFF.

The chain is built from TRBV29-1 and TRBJ2-2; perhaps TRBD2 as D (6 bases). V shed 4 bases and J shed 0 bases, with 9 bases lying between them. The CDR3 runs 14 residues. Germline CDR1 and CDR2: SQVTM and ANQGSEA. CDR3 nucleotide sequence: TGCAGCGTTGCGGGAGTCACGAACACCGGGGAGCTGTTTTTT. It is translated as CSVAGVTNTGELFF.

In the case of this clone: Compared with germline, one end of the junction differs, possibly owing to a read error. V is TRBV6-5 and J is TRBJ2-5, with D maybe TRBD2 (6 bases). The CDR3 consists of 16 residues. Germline V gives CDR1 MNHEY, CDR2 SVGAGI. In DNA, the CDR3 is TGTGCCAGCAGTTACTCAGGGTTACTAGCCCAAGAGCCCCAGTACTTC. Its protein is CASSYSGLLAQEPQYF.

This clone was detected only a few times. This chain connects TRBV6-5 to TRBJ1-1; D unresolved. Germline-derived CDR1 and CDR2 are MNHEY and SVGAGI. The CDR3 length is 11 residues. The ends were cut back, 7 bases at V and 8 bases at J, with 11 bases in the middle. CDR3 bases: TGTGCCAGCATCGCGGCCACCGAAGCTTTCTTT. Translation gives CASIAATEAFF.

This chain connects TRBV6-4 to TRBJ2-1; D is uncertain. Between the trimmed V and J ends, which lost 4 bases and 5 bases, there was a span of 9 bases. The CDR3 has 13 amino acids. The V gene's germline CDR1 is MRHNA and CDR2 SNTAGT. In nucleotides, the CDR3 is TGTGCCAGCAGTGCCACCGACAACAATGAGCAGTTCTTC. Its protein product is CASSATDNNEQFF.

The chain carries TRBV28 and TRBJ2-7, with unresolved D. CDR1 is MDHEN and CDR2 is SYDVKM in the germline V gene. Trimming stripped 3 bases from V and 3 bases from J, with 9 bases between. The CDR3 has 13 amino acids. The CDR3 region has the DNA TGTGCCAGCAGTTTTCAGGTTAGCTACGAGCAGTACTTC. It encodes CASSFQVSYEQYF.

This clone was seen only a few times. V is TRBV6-1 and J is TRBJ2-7, with a weak D call TRBD1 (5 bases). CDR3 length: 12 amino acids. Trimming took off 5 bases at V and 3 bases at J, with 8 bases between the two ends. CDR1 and CDR2 from the germline V gene are MNHNS and SASEGT. CDR3 sequence reads: CASSPGYYEQYF. CDR3 in DNA: TGTGCCAGCAGTCCAGGGTACTACGAGCAGTACTTC.

V gene TRBV28 combines with J gene TRBJ1-1, with D unclear. Germline V CDR1 and CDR2: MDHEN, SYDVKM. V gave up 4 bases and J gave up 1 base, with 10 bases separating them. The CDR3 covers 14 residues. In DNA form, the CDR3 reads TGTGCCAGCAGTTCGTATCCAGAGAACACTGAAGCTTTCTTT. Translating gives CASSSYPENTEAFF.

The genes are TRBV5-1 and TRBJ1-1, with unresolved D. With 4 bases removed from V and 5 bases from J, the gap between germline ends came to 12 bases. The length of the CDR3 is 13 residues. Looked up from germline, CDR1 is SGHRS and CDR2 is YFSETQ. The CDR3 loop is CASSLEALTEAFF. The CDR3 coding sequence is TGCGCCAGCAGCCTGGAAGCCTTGACTGAAGCTTTCTTT.

This clone turned up a few times. The chain employs TRBV4-1 and TRBJ2-7, with TRBD2 as a possible D gene (6 bases). Germline lookup yields CDR1 MGHRA and CDR2 YSYEKL. The CDR3 has 16 residues. V shed 3 bases and J shed 4 bases, with 19 bases lying between them. CDR3 sequence: CASSHPSERRLYEQYF. Written as DNA, the CDR3 is TGCGCCAGCAGCCACCCTAGCGAGAGACGCCTTTACGAGCAGTACTTC.

The chain is built from TRBV4-1 and TRBJ1-3, with D maybe TRBD1 (5 bases). The CDR3 covers 16 residues. Deletions cut 6 bases from V and 0 bases from J, with 15 bases between. From germline, CDR1 is MGHRA and CDR2 YSYEKL. CDR3 loop: CASRISRADSGNTIYF. The CDR3 nucleotides read TGCGCCAGCAGGATTAGCAGGGCCGACTCTGGAAACACCATATATTTT.

The genes are TRBV6-5 and TRBJ2-1; 9 nucleotides match TRBD2. The germline CDR1 and CDR2 sequences are MNHEY and SVGAGI. The length of the CDR3 is 15 residues. J lost 5 bases, V lost 7 bases, and 9 bases had no gene match. In DNA, the CDR3 is TGTGCCAGCATGTTCGGACTAGCGACGAACAATGAGCAGTTCTTC. Amino acid sequence: CASMFGLATNNEQFF.

This chain joins TRBV6-1 and TRBJ1-1; the match to TRBD1 covers 8 bases. The ends lost 4 bases at V and 10 bases at J; junction bases unmatched: 5. Looked up from germline, CDR1 is MNHNS and CDR2 is SASEGT. This CDR3 region has 12 residues. CDR3 sequence reads: CASSGQGAGAFF. DNA for the CDR3: TGTGCCAGCAGTGGTCAGGGGGCTGGAGCTTTCTTT.